This T cell receptor (beta chain) was identified during a study of a mutant IDH1 vaccine in newly diagnosed glioma. The wider study: Treated patients, roughly 60% male and around 38% female, averaged about 40 years of age. Earlier therapy was either radiotherapy, temozolomide, or both, and most got both.

The V end was cut by 3 bases, the J end by 1 base, with 13 bases between. CDR3 size: 16 residues. Germline V gives CDR1 LNHDA, CDR2 SQIVND (reference sequence). Time point in this sample: baseline, week 1 (first vaccination visit). Treatment in this sample: pre-vaccination baseline after standard-of-care therapy. The donor cohort comprised cases of new WHO grade 3 or 4 IDH1-mutant, ATRX-lost astrocytoma. Profiled with immunoSEQ multiplex PCR; TCRdb holds only in-frame clones, not every one. The table lists about 16,000 clones, 80% of them singletons. The origin of this receptor is a man aged 35-49 years with glioma. The source material was PBMCs, sampled from a glioma patient treated with radiotherapy, temozolomide or both. This rearrangement joins TRBV19 to TRBJ1-5; D unresolved. CDR3 sequence (DNA): TGTGCCAGTAGTATTGGGCCAGGAGGGAGCAATCAGCCCCAGCATTTT. This codes for CASSIGPGGSNQPQHF.